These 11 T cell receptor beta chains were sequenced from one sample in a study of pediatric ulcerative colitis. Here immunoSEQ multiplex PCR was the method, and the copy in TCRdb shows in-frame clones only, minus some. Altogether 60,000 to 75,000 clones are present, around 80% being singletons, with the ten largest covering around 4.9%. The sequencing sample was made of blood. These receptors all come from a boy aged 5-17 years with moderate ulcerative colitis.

In nucleotides, the CDR3 is TGTGCCAGCAGCTTAAGGCCAAGAGGGACGGTCTCTGGAAACACCATATATTTT. The encoded protein is CASSLRPRGTVSGNTIYF. J is TRBJ1-3 and V is TRBV7-9, with D perhaps TRBD1 (5 bases). With 2 bases removed from V and 0 bases from J, the gap between germline ends came to 17 bases. The CDR3 runs 18 residues. Looked up from germline, CDR1 is SEHNR and CDR2 is FQNEAQ (reference sequence).

CDR3 coding DNA: TGCGCCAGCAGCCAAGAGAGTACGCTTAGCGGTCCCTACGAGCAGTACTTC. This sequence encodes CASSQESTLSGPYEQYF. The rearrangement joins TRBV4-3 to TRBJ2-7; a possible D gene is TRBD2 (6 bases). The CDR3 has 17 residues. CDR1 and CDR2 (germline): LGHNA, YSLEER. V shed 0 bases and J shed 2 bases, with 17 bases lying between them.

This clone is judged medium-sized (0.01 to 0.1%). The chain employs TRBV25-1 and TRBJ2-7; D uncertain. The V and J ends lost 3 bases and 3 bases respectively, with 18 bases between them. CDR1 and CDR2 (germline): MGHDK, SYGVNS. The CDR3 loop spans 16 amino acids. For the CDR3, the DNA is TGTGCCAGCAGTGACCGTGGACGGCCCCCTAGCTACGAGCAGTACTTC. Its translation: CASSDRGRPPSYEQYF.

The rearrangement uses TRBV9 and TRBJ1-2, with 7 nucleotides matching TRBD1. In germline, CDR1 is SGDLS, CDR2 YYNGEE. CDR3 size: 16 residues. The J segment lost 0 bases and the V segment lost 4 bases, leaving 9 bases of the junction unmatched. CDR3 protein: CASSSRGGPTNYGYTF. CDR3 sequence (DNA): TGTGCCAGCAGCTCCAGAGGGGGCCCCACTAACTATGGCTACACCTTC. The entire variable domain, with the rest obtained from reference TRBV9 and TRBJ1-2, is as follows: DSGVTQTPKHLITATGQRVTLRCSPRSGDLSVYWYQQSLDQGLQFLIQYYNGEERAKGNILERFSAQQFPDLHSELNLSSLELGDSALYFCASSSRGGPTNYGYTFGSGTRLTVV.

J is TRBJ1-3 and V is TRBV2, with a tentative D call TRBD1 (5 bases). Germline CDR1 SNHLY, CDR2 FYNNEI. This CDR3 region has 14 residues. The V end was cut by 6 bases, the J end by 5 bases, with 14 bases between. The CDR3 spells CASSGSGDRNTIYF. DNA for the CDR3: TGTGCCAGCAGCGGCTCGGGGGATCGAAACACCATATATTTT.

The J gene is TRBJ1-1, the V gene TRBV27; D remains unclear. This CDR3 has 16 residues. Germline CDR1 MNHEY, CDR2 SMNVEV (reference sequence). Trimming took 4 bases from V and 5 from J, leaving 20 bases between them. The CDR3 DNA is TGTGCCAGCAGTTCATTATCGAGGGTGGTGCGGACTGAAGCTTTCTTT. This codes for CASSSLSRVVRTEAFF.

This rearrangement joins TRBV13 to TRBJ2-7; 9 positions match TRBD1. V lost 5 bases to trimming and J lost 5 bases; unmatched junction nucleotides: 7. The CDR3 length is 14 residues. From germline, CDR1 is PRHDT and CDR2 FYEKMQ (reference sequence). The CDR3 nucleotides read TGTGCCAGCAGCCGCCGGACAGGGGTCCACGAGCAGTACTTC. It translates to CASSRRTGVHEQYF.

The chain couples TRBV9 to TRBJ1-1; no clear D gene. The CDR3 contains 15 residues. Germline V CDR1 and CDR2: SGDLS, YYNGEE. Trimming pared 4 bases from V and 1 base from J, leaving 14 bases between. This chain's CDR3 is CASSPSPGRNTEAFF. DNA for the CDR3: TGTGCCAGCAGCCCGAGCCCCGGCAGGAACACTGAAGCTTTCTTT.

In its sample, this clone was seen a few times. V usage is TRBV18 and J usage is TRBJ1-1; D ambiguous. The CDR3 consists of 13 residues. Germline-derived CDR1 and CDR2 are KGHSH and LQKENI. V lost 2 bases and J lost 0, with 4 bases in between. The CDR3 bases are TGTGCCAGCTCACCAACCGTGAACACTGAAGCTTTCTTT. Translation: CASSPTVNTEAFF.

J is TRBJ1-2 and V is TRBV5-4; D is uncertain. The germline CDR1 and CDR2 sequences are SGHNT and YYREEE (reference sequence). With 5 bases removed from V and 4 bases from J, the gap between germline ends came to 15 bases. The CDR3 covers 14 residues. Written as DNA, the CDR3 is TGTGCCAGCAGTTTAGCAAAGGAGATCTATGGCTACACCTTC. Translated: CASSLAKEIYGYTF.

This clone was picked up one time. CDR3 in amino acids: CASSLDWGATNEKLFF. The CDR3 DNA reads as TGCGCCAGCAGCTTGGACTGGGGGGCAACTAATGAAAAACTGTTTTTT. The chain joins TRBV5-1 to TRBJ1-4; weak D call: TRBD1 (5 bases). The ends were cut back, 0 bases at V and 0 bases at J, with 9 bases in the middle. This CDR3 is built from 16 residues. CDR1 is SGHRS, CDR2 YFSETQ, per germline.